One and the same sample provided the 21 T cell receptor beta chains below, sequenced in a study of glioma-infiltrating T cells after dendritic cell vaccination. Assay used: immunoSEQ multiplex PCR; TCRdb lists only in-frame clones, some missing. The data hold about 92,000 clones, with around 86% observed a single time. The sequencing used blood, collected before dendritic cell vaccination. Every receptor here comes from a human donor with glioblastoma.

The chain is built from TRBV7-7 and TRBJ2-5; the D gene is possibly TRBD1 (5 bases). The CDR3 totals 14 residues. CDR1 and CDR2 (germline): SSHAT, FNYEAQ (reference sequence). V was trimmed by 5 bases and J by 2 bases, leaving 12 bases between them. The CDR3 region is CASSRRGTQETQYF. In nucleotides, the CDR3 is TGTGCCAGCAGCCGAAGGGGTACACAAGAGACCCAGTACTTC.

J is TRBJ1-2 and V is TRBV5-1; 9 nucleotides align to TRBD1. This CDR3 is 15 amino acids long. The trim removed 0 bases at V and 7 bases at J, leaving 7 bases unmatched. Germline assignment: CDR1 SGHRS and CDR2 YFSETQ. The DNA for the CDR3 is TGCGCCAGCAGCTTGGCAGCGGGACAGGGATCTGGCTACACCTTC. It is translated as CASSLAAGQGSGYTF.

The V gene is TRBV4-3, the J gene TRBJ2-7, with 10 bases aligning to TRBD1. The J segment lost 4 bases and the V segment lost 3 bases, leaving 6 bases of the junction unmatched. The CDR3 consists of 15 residues. The germline gives CDR1 LGHNA, CDR2 YSLEER. CDR3 protein: CASSQIRTGGYEQYF. DNA of the CDR3: TGCGCCAGCAGCCAGATCAGGACAGGGGGTTACGAGCAGTACTTC.

This clone was recorded only once. J is TRBJ1-4 and V is TRBV30; perhaps TRBD1 as D (6 bases). Trimming removed 1 base from V and 7 bases from J, with 10 bases in between. This CDR3 has 13 residues. Germline assignment: CDR1 GTSNPN and CDR2 SVGIG (reference sequence). As DNA, the CDR3 is TGTGCCTGGAGTGACAGGGTTGGTGAAAAACTGTTTTTT. This sequence encodes CAWSDRVGEKLFF.

The rearrangement uses TRBV7-2 and TRBJ2-7, with 8 bases that match TRBD2. The CDR3 consists of 13 residues. The ends lost 3 bases at V and 4 bases at J; junction bases unmatched: 2. Germline loops: CDR1 SGHTA, CDR2 FQGNSA. In nucleotides, the CDR3 is TGTGCCAGCAGCTTCCGGGGGGGTTACGAGCAGTACTTC. Protein: CASSFRGGYEQYF.

The gene calls are TRBV19 and TRBJ2-7; D may be TRBD2 (5 bases). Germline assignment: CDR1 LNHDA and CDR2 SQIVND (reference sequence). V lost 1 base and J lost 0, with 7 bases in between. This CDR3 has 14 amino acids. The CDR3 DNA sequence: TGTGCCAGTAGTATAGTTGGGAGCTCCTACGAGCAGTACTTC. The encoded protein is CASSIVGSSYEQYF.

The chain has TRBV5-1 and TRBJ2-1, with D possibly being TRBD2 (5 bases). CDR1 and CDR2 from the germline V gene are SGHRS and YFSETQ. Deletions cut 4 bases from V and 10 bases from J, with 12 bases between. This CDR3 has 12 amino acids. CDR3 bases: TGCGCCAGCAGCCCAGGAGGTAGGGAGCAGTTCTTC. Amino acids: CASSPGGREQFF. The complete variable domain, with remaining parts taken from reference TRBV5-1 and TRBJ2-1, reads KAGVTQTPRYLIKTRGQQVTLSCSPISGHRSVSWYQQTPGQGLQFLFEYFSETQRNKGNFPGRFSGRQFSNSRSEMNVSTLELGDSALYLCASSPGGREQFFGPGTRLTVL.

The chain employs TRBV19 and TRBJ2-7; TRBD2 matches 15 bases. The length of the CDR3 is 17 residues. Germline CDR1 LNHDA, CDR2 SQIVND (reference sequence). J lost 5 bases, V lost 8 bases, and 13 bases had no gene match. As DNA, the CDR3 is TGTGCCAGTTCCAACCCGGGACTAGCGGGAGGTGTGCACGAGCAGTACTTC. As protein: CASSNPGLAGGVHEQYF.

The chain is built from TRBV5-1 and TRBJ2-3, with 8 bases fitting TRBD2. The CDR3 covers 15 residues. V lost 4 bases to trimming and J lost 1 base; unmatched junction nucleotides: 5. Germline V gene data show CDR1 as SGHRS and CDR2 as YFSETQ. CDR3 residues: CASSRTSGGTDTQYF. In DNA, the CDR3 is TGCGCCAGCAGCCGCACTAGCGGAGGCACAGATACGCAGTATTTT.

The chain recombines TRBV7-9 with TRBJ2-7, with 7 bases lining up with TRBD1. This CDR3 spans 14 amino acids. After removal of 1 base from V and 5 bases from J, the junction contained 5 bases not matched to a gene. Germline V gene sequence: CDR1 SEHNR, CDR2 FQNEAQ (reference sequence). CDR3 sequence: CASSLVQGDNEQYF. DNA of the CDR3: TGTGCCAGCAGCTTAGTGCAGGGGGACAACGAGCAGTACTTC.

This chain uses TRBV6-5 with TRBJ2-3; 8 bases map to TRBD2. The CDR3 is 16 residues long. The ends lost 2 bases at V and 9 bases at J; junction bases unmatched: 13. CDR1 and CDR2 (germline): MNHEY, SVGAGI. The CDR3 nucleotides are TGTGCCAGCAGTTACGGAAGCGGGAGCGGTCAAGAGACGCAGTATTTT. Protein sequence: CASSYGSGSGQETQYF.

This clone was seen once. The chain combines TRBV14 with TRBJ2-3; TRBD1 matches 9 bases. V trimming: 3 bases; J trimming: 3 bases; junction bases outside the gene matches: 7. CDR1 SGHDN and CDR2 FVKESK come from the germline V gene. The CDR3 extends over 16 amino acids. DNA for the CDR3: TGTGCCAGCAGCCAGAAGGACAGGGGAGTAACAGATACGCAGTATTTT. It yields the protein CASSQKDRGVTDTQYF. Together with reference TRBV14 and TRBJ2-3, the CDR3 gives the full variable domain: EAGVTQFPSHSVIEKGQTVTLRCDPISGHDNLYWYRRVMGKEIKFLLHFVKESKQDESGMPNNRFLAERTGGTYSTLKVQPAELEDSGVYFCASSQKDRGVTDTQYFGPGTRLTVL.

The rearrangement joins TRBV9 to TRBJ2-1; 7 nucleotides align to TRBD1. Germline V gene sequence: CDR1 SGDLS, CDR2 YYNGEE. The CDR3 extends over 15 amino acids. V trimming: 0 bases; J trimming: 5 bases; junction bases outside the gene matches: 5. DNA for the CDR3: TGTGCCAGCAGCGTAGGAGAGGGGGCGAACAATGAGCAGTTCTTC. The encoded protein is CASSVGEGANNEQFF.

The V call is TRBV6-1, the J call TRBJ2-7; D remains unclear. This CDR3 region has 15 residues. V was cut by 3 bases and J by 0 bases, with 12 bases left in between. Germline V lookup: CDR1 MNHNS, CDR2 SASEGT. The CDR3 loop is CASSDRQGFSYEQYF. The CDR3 DNA is TGTGCCAGCAGTGACCGACAAGGATTCTCCTACGAGCAGTACTTC.

The rearrangement links TRBV18 to TRBJ2-7; 8 nucleotides align to TRBD1. Germline V gene data show CDR1 as KGHSH and CDR2 as LQKENI. CDR3 length: 15 residues. The junction had 10 bases not matched to a gene; V was cut back by 3 bases and J by 6 bases. The CDR3 coding sequence is TGTGCCAGCTCACCGTCGGGACAGGTCGGGGGCGAGCAGTACTTC. Protein sequence: CASSPSGQVGGEQYF.

The chain couples TRBV6-1 to TRBJ2-7; 7 bases are a match to TRBD2. With 0 bases clipped from V and 2 bases from J, the junction kept 7 bases outside the gene matches. The CDR3 runs to 16 residues. Germline V gene data show CDR1 as MNHNS and CDR2 as SASEGT. DNA of the CDR3: TGTGCCAGCAGTGAAGCGCCCGGGACTATTACCTACGAGCAGTACTTC. Its protein is CASSEAPGTITYEQYF.

Concerning this clone itself: Other DNA sequences in this specimen translate into the identical CDR3. The CDR3 protein is CASSDTGNTEAFF. The DNA for the CDR3 is TGTGCCAGCAGTGATACAGGGAACACTGAAGCTTTCTTT. V gene TRBV2 combines with J gene TRBJ1-1, with a weak D call TRBD1 (5 bases). This CDR3 is built from 13 residues. Deletions cut 3 bases from V and 1 base from J, with 6 bases between. Germline-derived CDR1 and CDR2 are SNHLY and FYNNEI.

CDR3 residues: CASSADRVYEQYF. In DNA, the CDR3 is TGTGCCAGCAGTGCGGACAGGGTTTACGAGCAGTACTTC. The chain combines TRBV6-6 with TRBJ2-7; TRBD1 aligns across 8 bases. J was trimmed by 4 bases and V by 5 bases; bases with no gene match: 4. The V gene's germline CDR1 is MNHNY and CDR2 SVGAGI (reference sequence). CDR3 length: 13 amino acids.

This clone was seen once. The chain has TRBV9 and TRBJ1-1; D is undetermined. The V gene lost 5 bases and the J gene lost 1 base, with 12 bases spanning the gap. The CDR3 sequence is 14 residues long. CDR1 and CDR2 (germline): SGDLS, YYNGEE. The CDR3 spells CASRSLAENTEAFF. The CDR3 nucleotides read TGTGCCAGCAGATCTCTCGCGGAGAACACTGAAGCTTTCTTT.

The chain links TRBV7-9 to TRBJ1-2; 8 bases agree with TRBD1. Per the germline V gene, CDR1 is SEHNR and CDR2 is FQNEAQ (reference sequence). V shed 2 bases and J 3 bases; nucleotides not matched to a gene: 8. CDR3 length: 16 residues. CDR3 protein: CASSLSTGGIDYGYTF. The CDR3 DNA reads TGTGCCAGCAGCTTATCTACAGGGGGGATCGACTATGGCTACACCTTC.

V is TRBV7-8 and J is TRBJ1-2; D is ambiguous. There are 13 residues in the CDR3. V lost 1 base, J lost 7 bases, and 10 bases lay in between. CDR1 SGHVS and CDR2 FQNEAQ come from the germline V gene. The CDR3 coding sequence is TGTGCCAGCAGCTTAGTGGCGGTGGGTGGCTACACCTTC. Translated: CASSLVAVGGYTF.